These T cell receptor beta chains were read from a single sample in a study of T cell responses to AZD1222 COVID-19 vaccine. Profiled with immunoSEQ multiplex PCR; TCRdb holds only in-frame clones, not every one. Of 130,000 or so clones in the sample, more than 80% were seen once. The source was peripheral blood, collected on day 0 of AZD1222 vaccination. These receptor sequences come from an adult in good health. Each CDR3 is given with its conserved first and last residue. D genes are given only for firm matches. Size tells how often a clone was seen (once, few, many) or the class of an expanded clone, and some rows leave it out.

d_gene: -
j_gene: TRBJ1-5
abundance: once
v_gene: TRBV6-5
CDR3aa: CASSLRFNQPQHF
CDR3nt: TGTGCCAGCAGCCTCCGGTTCAATCAGCCCCAGCATTTT

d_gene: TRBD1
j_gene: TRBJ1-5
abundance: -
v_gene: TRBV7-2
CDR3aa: CASSLGGTGGQPQHF
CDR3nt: TGTGCCAGCAGCCTGGGGGGGACAGGGGGACAGCCCCAGCATTTT

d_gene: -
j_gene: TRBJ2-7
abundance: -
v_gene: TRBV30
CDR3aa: CAWGRGLSYEQYF
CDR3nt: TGTGCCTGGGGTCGGGGGCTTTCCTACGAGCAGTACTTC

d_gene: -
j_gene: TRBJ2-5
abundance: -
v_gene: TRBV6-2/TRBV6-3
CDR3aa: CASSYAHHRVDQETQYF
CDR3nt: TGTGCCAGCAGTTACGCTCATCACAGGGTGGACCAAGAGACCCAGTACTTC

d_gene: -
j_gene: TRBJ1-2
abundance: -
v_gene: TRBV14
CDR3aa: CASSQDFWDISGYTF
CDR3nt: TGTGCCAGCAGCCAAGATTTTTGGGACATCAGTGGCTACACCTTC

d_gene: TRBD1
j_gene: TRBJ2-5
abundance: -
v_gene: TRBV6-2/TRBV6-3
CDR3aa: CASSYSGGGETQYF
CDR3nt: TGTGCCAGCAGTTACTCAGGGGGCGGGGAGACCCAGTACTTC

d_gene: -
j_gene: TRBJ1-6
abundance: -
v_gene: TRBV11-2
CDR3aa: CASSLVLSSYNSPLHF
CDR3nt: TGTGCCAGCAGCTTAGTGTTGAGCTCCTATAATTCACCCCTCCACTTT

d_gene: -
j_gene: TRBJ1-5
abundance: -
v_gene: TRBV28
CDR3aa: CASSLAGESNQPQHF
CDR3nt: TGTGCCAGCAGTTTAGCAGGGGAGAGCAATCAGCCCCAGCATTTT

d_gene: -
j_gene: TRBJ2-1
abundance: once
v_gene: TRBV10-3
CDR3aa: CAISVKMRGPTSDEQFF
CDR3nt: TGTGCCATCAGTGTCAAGATGCGGGGACCCACTTCGGATGAGCAGTTCTTC

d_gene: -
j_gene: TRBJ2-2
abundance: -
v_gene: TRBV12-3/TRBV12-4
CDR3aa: CASSFARGGELFF
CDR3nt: TGTGCCAGCAGTTTCGCCAGGGGCGGGGAGCTGTTTTTT

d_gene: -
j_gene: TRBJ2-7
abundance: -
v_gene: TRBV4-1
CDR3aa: CASSQEGGEQYF
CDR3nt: TGCGCCAGCAGCCAAGAGGGGGGCGAGCAGTACTTC

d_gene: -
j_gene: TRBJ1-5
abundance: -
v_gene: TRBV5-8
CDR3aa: CASSYGGPQPQHF
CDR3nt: TGTGCCAGCAGCTACGGGGGGCCTCAGCCCCAGCATTTT